The clone carrying this T cell receptor beta chain was seen only a few times. TCRdb re-called the 5' RACE reads with MiXCR, one entry per CDR3 protein. The sample includes about 54,000 distinct CDR3 sequences, over 15% of them seen just once. V lost 5 bases, J lost 5 bases, and 9 bases lay in between. Germline V gives CDR1 SEHNR, CDR2 FQNEAQ (reference sequence). The CDR3 has 13 amino acids. V and J are TRBV7-9 and TRBJ1-4; D remains unclear. Sequences were obtained from naive CD4+ T cells sorted from blood. Subset described: naive CD4+ T cells, CD4+CD45RA+CD25-. This TCR was recovered from a female donor with breast cancer. DNA for the CDR3: TGTGCCAGCAGCCCGGAATGGAATGAAAAACTGTTTTTT. Translation: CASSPEWNEKLFF.